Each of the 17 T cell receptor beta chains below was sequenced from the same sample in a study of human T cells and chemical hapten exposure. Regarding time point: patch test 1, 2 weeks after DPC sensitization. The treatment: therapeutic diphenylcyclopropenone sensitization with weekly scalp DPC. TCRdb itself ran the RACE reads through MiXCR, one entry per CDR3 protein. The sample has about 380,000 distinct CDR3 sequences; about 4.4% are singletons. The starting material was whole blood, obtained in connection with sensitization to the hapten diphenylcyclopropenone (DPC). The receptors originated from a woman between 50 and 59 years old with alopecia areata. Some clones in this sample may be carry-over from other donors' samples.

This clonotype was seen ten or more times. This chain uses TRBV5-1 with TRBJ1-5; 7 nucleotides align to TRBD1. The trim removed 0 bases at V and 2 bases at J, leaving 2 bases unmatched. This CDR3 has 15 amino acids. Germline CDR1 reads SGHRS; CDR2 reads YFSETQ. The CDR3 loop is CASSLDGQGNQPQHF. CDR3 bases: TGCGCCAGCAGCTTGGATGGACAGGGCAATCAGCCCCAGCATTTT. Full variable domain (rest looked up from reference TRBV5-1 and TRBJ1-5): KAGVTQTPRYLIKTRGQQVTLSCSPISGHRSVSWYQQTPGQGLQFLFEYFSETQRNKGNFPGRFSGRQFSNSRSEMNVSTLELGDSALYLCASSLDGQGNQPQHFGDGTRLSIL.

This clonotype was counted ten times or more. This CDR3 is CASSEVGNQPQHF. The CDR3 DNA reads as TGTGCCAGCAGTGAAGTGGGGAATCAGCCCCAGCATTTT. The V and J genes are TRBV6-1 and TRBJ1-5; D call uncertain. CDR3 length: 13 amino acids. Trimming shortened V by 1 base and J by 4 bases, and 5 bases separated the two germline ends. Germline lookup yields CDR1 MNHNS and CDR2 SASEGT.

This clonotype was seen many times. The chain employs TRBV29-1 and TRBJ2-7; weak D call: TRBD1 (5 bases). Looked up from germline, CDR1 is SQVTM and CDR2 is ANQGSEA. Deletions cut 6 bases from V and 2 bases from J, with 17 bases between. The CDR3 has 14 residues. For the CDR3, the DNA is TGCAGCGTCCCTGCGGCAGGGTCACCCTACGAGCAGTACTTC. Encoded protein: CSVPAAGSPYEQYF.

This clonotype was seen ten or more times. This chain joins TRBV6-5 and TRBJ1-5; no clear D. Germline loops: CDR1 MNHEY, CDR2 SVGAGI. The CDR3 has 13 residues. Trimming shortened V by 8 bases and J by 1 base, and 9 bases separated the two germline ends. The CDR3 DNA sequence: TGTGCCAGCGGCGGGAACAGCAATCAGCCCCAGCATTTT. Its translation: CASGGNSNQPQHF.

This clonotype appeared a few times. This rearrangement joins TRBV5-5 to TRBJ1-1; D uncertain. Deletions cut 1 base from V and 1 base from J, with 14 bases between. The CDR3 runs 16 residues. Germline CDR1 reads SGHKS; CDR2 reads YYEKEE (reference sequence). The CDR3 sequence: CASSLSVARGNTEAFF. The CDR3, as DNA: TGTGCCAGCAGCTTGTCCGTCGCCCGCGGGAACACTGAAGCTTTCTTT.

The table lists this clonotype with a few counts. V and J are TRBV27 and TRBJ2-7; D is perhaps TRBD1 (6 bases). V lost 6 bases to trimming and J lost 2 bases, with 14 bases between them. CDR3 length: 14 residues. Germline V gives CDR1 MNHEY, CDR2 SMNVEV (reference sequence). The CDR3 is CASSLGQITYEQYF. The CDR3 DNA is TGTGCCAGCAGCTTAGGACAGATAACCTACGAGCAGTACTTC.

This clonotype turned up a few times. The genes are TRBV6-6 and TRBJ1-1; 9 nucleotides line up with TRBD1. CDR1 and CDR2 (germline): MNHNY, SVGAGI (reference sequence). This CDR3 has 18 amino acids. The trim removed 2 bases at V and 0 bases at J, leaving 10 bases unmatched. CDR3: CASSYPMGTGGVNTEAFF. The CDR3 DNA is TGTGCCAGCAGTTACCCCATGGGTACAGGGGGCGTGAACACTGAAGCTTTCTTT.

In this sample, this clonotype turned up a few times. The CDR3 loop reads CASSPSGHTEAFF. For the CDR3, the DNA is TGTGCCAGCAGCCCCTCCGGGCACACTGAAGCTTTCTTT. V and J are TRBV5-4 and TRBJ1-1; D is unclear. V lost 4 bases, J lost 3 bases, and 10 bases lay in between. CDR3 length: 13 residues. Germline V gives CDR1 SGHNT, CDR2 YYREEE (reference sequence).

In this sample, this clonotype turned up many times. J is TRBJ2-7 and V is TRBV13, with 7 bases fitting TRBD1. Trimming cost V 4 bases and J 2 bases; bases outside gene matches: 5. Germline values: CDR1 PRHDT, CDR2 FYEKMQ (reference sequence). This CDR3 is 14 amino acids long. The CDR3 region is CASSSGTVTYEQYF. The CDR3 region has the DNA TGTGCCAGCAGCTCCGGGACAGTGACCTACGAGCAGTACTTC.

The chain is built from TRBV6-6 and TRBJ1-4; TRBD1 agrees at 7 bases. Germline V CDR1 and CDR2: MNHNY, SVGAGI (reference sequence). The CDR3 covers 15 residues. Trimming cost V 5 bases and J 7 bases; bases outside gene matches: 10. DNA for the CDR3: TGTGCCAGCAGTGACCCCTGGACAGGTGGTGAAAAACTGTTTTTT. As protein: CASSDPWTGGEKLFF.

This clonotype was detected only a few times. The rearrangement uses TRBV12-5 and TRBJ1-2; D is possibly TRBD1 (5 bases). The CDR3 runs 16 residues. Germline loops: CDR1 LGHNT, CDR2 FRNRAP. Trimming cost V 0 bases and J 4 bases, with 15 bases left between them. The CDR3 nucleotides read TGTGCTAGTGGTTTGGTACCTATAGGGGAGGGCTATGGCTACACCTTC. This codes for CASGLVPIGEGYGYTF.

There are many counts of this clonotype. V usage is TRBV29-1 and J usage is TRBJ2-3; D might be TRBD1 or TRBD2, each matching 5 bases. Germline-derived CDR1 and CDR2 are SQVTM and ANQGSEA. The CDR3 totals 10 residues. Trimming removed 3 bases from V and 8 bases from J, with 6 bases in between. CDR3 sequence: CSVDGATQYF. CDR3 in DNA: TGCAGCGTTGACGGGGCTACGCAGTATTTT.

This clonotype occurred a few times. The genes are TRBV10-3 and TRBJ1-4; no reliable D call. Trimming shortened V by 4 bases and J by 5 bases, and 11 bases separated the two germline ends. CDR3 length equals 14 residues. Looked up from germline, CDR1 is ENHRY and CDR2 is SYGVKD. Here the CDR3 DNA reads TGTGCCATCAGTGGGACGGAGGGCAATGAAAAACTGTTTTTT. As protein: CAISGTEGNEKLFF.

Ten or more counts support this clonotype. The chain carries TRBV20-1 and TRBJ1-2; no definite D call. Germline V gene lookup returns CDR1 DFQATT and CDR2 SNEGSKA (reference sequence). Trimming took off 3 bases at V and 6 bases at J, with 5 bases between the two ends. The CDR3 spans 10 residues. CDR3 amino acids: CSARADGYTF. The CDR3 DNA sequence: TGCAGTGCTAGGGCAGATGGCTACACCTTC.

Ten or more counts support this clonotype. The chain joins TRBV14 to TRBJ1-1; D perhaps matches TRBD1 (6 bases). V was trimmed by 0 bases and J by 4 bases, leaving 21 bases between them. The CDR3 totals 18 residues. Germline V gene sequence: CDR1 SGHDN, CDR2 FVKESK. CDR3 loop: CASSQDLSTPEGGTEAFF. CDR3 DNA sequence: TGTGCCAGCAGCCAAGATTTGTCGACCCCAGAGGGGGGCACTGAAGCTTTCTTT.

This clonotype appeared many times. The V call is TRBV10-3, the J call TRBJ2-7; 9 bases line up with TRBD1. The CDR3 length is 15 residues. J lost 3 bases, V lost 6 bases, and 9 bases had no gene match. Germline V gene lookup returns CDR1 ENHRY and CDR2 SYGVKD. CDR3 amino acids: CAISDLDRGFYEQYF. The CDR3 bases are TGTGCCATCAGCGATTTGGACAGGGGATTCTACGAGCAGTACTTC.

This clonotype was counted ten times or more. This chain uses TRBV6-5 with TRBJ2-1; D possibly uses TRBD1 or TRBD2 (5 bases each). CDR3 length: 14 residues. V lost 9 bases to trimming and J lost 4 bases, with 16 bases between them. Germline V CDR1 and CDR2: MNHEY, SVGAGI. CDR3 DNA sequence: TGTGCCAGTTACCGTTTGGGGGATTACAATGAGCAGTTCTTC. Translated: CASYRLGDYNEQFF.